Shown below are 8 T cell receptor beta chains from a single sample sequenced in a study of blood T cell repertoires in COVID-19. Profiling relied on immunoSEQ multiplex PCR, and the TCRdb table lists in-frame clones only, not all of them. The sample records around 270,000 clones, about 90% being singletons. Sequenced sample: PBMCs or T cells enriched from blood (not recorded which). All receptors derive from a woman in her forties who had been exposed to COVID-19.

The J gene is TRBJ1-3, the V gene TRBV25-1; 9 bases agree with TRBD1. CDR1 and CDR2 from the germline V gene are MGHDK and SYGVNS. V lost 0 bases, J lost 4 bases, and 4 bases stayed unmatched. CDR3 size: 16 residues. CDR3 sequence reads: CASSEYRTGVGNTIYF. CDR3 coding DNA: TGTGCCAGCAGTGAATATAGGACAGGGGTAGGAAACACCATATATTTT.

The chain couples TRBV9 to TRBJ1-6, with no clear D. Trimming took off 0 bases at V and 8 bases at J, with 12 bases between the two ends. Germline CDR1 SGDLS, CDR2 YYNGEE. This CDR3 has 15 amino acids. CDR3 sequence: CASSVEQSLDSPLHF. CDR3 nucleotides: TGTGCCAGCAGCGTAGAACAGAGTCTGGATTCACCCCTCCACTTT.

This sequence joins TRBV4-3 and TRBJ2-5, with D possibly being TRBD1 (5 bases). The CDR3 sequence is 16 residues long. V shed 0 bases and J shed 5 bases, with 16 bases lying between them. Germline CDR1 reads LGHNA; CDR2 reads YSLEER. The CDR3 loop is CASSQDLSKGWETQYF. In DNA form, the CDR3 reads TGCGCCAGCAGCCAAGACCTCTCCAAGGGGTGGGAGACCCAGTACTTC.

The gene calls are TRBV28 and TRBJ2-7; possible D gene TRBD2, 5 bases. The V end lost 2 bases, the J end lost 0 bases, and 8 bases lay between the germline ends. CDR3 length: 14 residues. Per the germline V gene, CDR1 is MDHEN and CDR2 is SYDVKM. The CDR3, as DNA: TGTGCCAGCAGTTTAGGGCGGGCCTCCTACGAGCAGTACTTC. Translation gives CASSLGRASYEQYF. Full variable domain (rest looked up from reference TRBV28 and TRBJ2-7): DVKVTQSSRYLVKRTGEKVFLECVQDMDHENMFWYRQDPGLGLRLIYFSYDVKMKEKGDIPEGYSVSREKKERFSLILESASTNQTSMYLCASSLGRASYEQYFGPGTRLTVT.

The chain has TRBV10-3 and TRBJ2-1; 11 bases agree with TRBD1. This CDR3 spans 15 amino acids. V was pared by 2 bases and J by 6 bases, with 3 bases of the junction left unmatched. Per the germline V gene, CDR1 is ENHRY and CDR2 is SYGVKD. The CDR3 region is CAISERGQGGNEQFF. Here the CDR3 DNA reads TGTGCCATCAGTGAGAGGGGACAGGGGGGCAATGAGCAGTTCTTC.

The chain is built from TRBV6-2 or TRBV6-3 and TRBJ2-3, with a weak D call TRBD1 (5 bases). Germline V gene lookup returns CDR1 MNHEY and CDR2 SVGEGT. V shed 6 bases and J shed 4 bases, with 17 bases lying between them. This CDR3 is built from 15 residues. This chain's CDR3 is CASSLTVSLADTQYF. In DNA, the CDR3 is TGTGCCAGCAGCCTGACAGTATCCCTCGCAGATACGCAGTATTTT.

This clone appeared a single time. The V call is TRBV19, the J call TRBJ1-1; D is perhaps TRBD1 (6 bases). The CDR3 loop spans 13 amino acids. Germline CDR1 is LNHDA and CDR2 is SQIVND (reference sequence). V lost 4 bases and J 8 bases, leaving 14 bases between the germline ends. For the CDR3, the DNA is TGTGCCAGTAGTACGACAGGACTAGGAGAAGCTTTCTTT. Amino acid sequence: CASSTTGLGEAFF.

The chain combines TRBV6-2 or TRBV6-3 with TRBJ2-2; D not certain. The CDR3 spans 14 residues. CDR1 and CDR2 (germline): MNHEY, SVGEGT. The V end was cut by 4 bases, the J end by 4 bases, with 10 bases between. The CDR3 protein is CASSFPYGTGELFF. In DNA form, the CDR3 reads TGTGCCAGCAGTTTCCCCTACGGCACCGGGGAGCTGTTTTTT.